This TCR beta chain is drawn from a study of shared clonotypes between healthy human individuals. Study-level findings and limits: Compared with clonotypes that all four donors shared, non-shared clonotypes had lower generation probabilities. It was only blood that was sampled, and tissue repertoires likely differ. The small donor group covered limited genetic and exposure diversity.

Study processing details: Filtering differed for immunoSEQ, which gave only junction sequences without quality scores. Only in-frame clones appear in the TCRdb table, and some are missing; sequencing was by immunoSEQ multiplex PCR. That table gives V, J and clone size, and the DNA gave D and trimming. The table lists over a million clones, under 80% of them singletons. Comment on this clone: Its target is not known.

This CDR3 is 17 amino acids long. From germline, CDR1 is MNHNS and CDR2 SASEGT. With 2 bases clipped from V and 0 bases from J, the junction kept 7 bases outside the gene matches. The sequence came from a man younger than 30 in good health. The chain employs TRBV6-1 and TRBJ1-5, with TRBD1 identical over 7 bases. Sample: memory CD4+ T cells sorted from blood. Subset denoted: CD45RA-negative fraction. The CDR3 region is CASSEQGGPYSNQPQHF. The CDR3 DNA sequence: TGTGCCAGCAGTGAACAAGGGGGCCCTTATAGCAATCAGCCCCAGCATTTT.